What follows are 28 T cell receptor beta chains derived from one specimen sequenced in a study of blood T cell repertoires in COVID-19. Only in-frame clones appear in the TCRdb table, and some are missing; sequencing was by immunoSEQ multiplex PCR. The repertoire holds about 210,000 clones, with about 83% as singletons. Sequencing input: peripheral blood. The receptors stem from a woman between 45 and 65 years old with active or convalescent COVID-19.

Here the CDR3 reads CASTDNWKEQYF. The CDR3 DNA sequence: TGTGCCAGCACCGACAATTGGAAGGAGCAGTACTTC. The gene calls are TRBV6-5 and TRBJ2-7; D not resolved. CDR1 MNHEY and CDR2 SVGAGI come from the germline V gene. This CDR3 spans 12 amino acids. Trimming stripped 7 bases from V and 7 bases from J, with 14 bases between.

This clone has ten or more counts. The CDR3 sequence is CASSPGDREAGELFF. The CDR3 DNA reads as TGTGCCAGCAGCCCGGGGGACAGGGAGGCCGGGGAGCTGTTTTTT. V and J are TRBV3-1 (or the pseudogene TRBV3-2) and TRBJ2-2, with 9 bases that match TRBD1. CDR3 length: 15 amino acids. V lost 4 bases to trimming and J lost 6 bases; unmatched junction nucleotides: 6. Germline CDR1 and CDR2: LGHDT and YNNKEL (reference sequence).

This clone was counted only a few times. This chain connects TRBV11-2 to TRBJ1-3; D not resolved. CDR1 SGHAT and CDR2 FQNNGV come from the germline V gene. Trimming cost V 2 bases and J 0 bases, with 5 bases left between them. The CDR3 has 14 residues. The chain's CDR3 is CASSLIVSGNTIYF. CDR3 DNA sequence: TGTGCCAGCAGCTTAATCGTCTCTGGAAACACCATATATTTT.

This chain links TRBV5-1 with TRBJ2-7; D is unresolved. V was trimmed by 1 base and J by 6 bases, leaving 11 bases between them. There are 13 residues in the CDR3. Germline values: CDR1 SGHRS, CDR2 YFSETQ. The CDR3 DNA reads as TGCGCCAGCAGCTTGCAGGATCCTGGCGAGCAGTACTTC. This encodes CASSLQDPGEQYF.

The sample holds one count of this clone. V usage is TRBV11-2 and J usage is TRBJ2-2; 9 bases line up with TRBD1. The germline CDR1 and CDR2 sequences are SGHAT and FQNNGV. After removal of 1 base from V and 1 base from J, the junction contained 4 bases not matched to a gene. The CDR3 covers 17 residues. The CDR3 sequence: CASSLAGTGRNTGELFF. CDR3 coding DNA: TGTGCCAGCAGCTTAGCCGGGACAGGGCGGAACACCGGGGAGCTGTTTTTT.

The V and J genes are TRBV6-5 and TRBJ2-7, with TRBD2 identical over 7 bases. Trimming cost V 8 bases and J 2 bases; bases outside gene matches: 6. This CDR3 has 13 amino acids. Germline values: CDR1 MNHEY, CDR2 SVGAGI. The CDR3 DNA is TGTGCCAGCGTTAGCGGGCCCCCCTACGAGCAGTACTTC. Its translation is CASVSGPPYEQYF.

This clone was seen only a few times. The chain recombines TRBV5-1 with TRBJ1-4; D remains unclear. Trimming took off 0 bases at V and 5 bases at J, with 11 bases between the two ends. In germline, CDR1 is SGHRS, CDR2 YFSETQ. This CDR3 is built from 15 residues. For the CDR3, the DNA is TGCGCCAGCAGCTTGGCCCCAGATCAAAATGAAAAACTGTTTTTT. Protein sequence: CASSLAPDQNEKLFF. The full variable domain, its missing parts supplied by reference TRBV5-1 and TRBJ1-4, is KAGVTQTPRYLIKTRGQQVTLSCSPISGHRSVSWYQQTPGQGLQFLFEYFSETQRNKGNFPGRFSGRQFSNSRSEMNVSTLELGDSALYLCASSLAPDQNEKLFFGSGTQLSVL.

The rearrangement joins TRBV9 to TRBJ2-2; a possible D gene is TRBD2 (5 bases). This CDR3 region has 12 residues. Trimming shortened V by 5 bases and J by 8 bases, and 10 bases separated the two germline ends. CDR1 is SGDLS, CDR2 YYNGEE, per germline. The CDR3 nucleotides read TGTGCCAGCAGTGTTAGCGAGGGGGAGCTGTTTTTT. It specifies CASSVSEGELFF.

This chain uses TRBV6-4 with TRBJ2-2, with 10 bases lining up with TRBD2. Germline V gene lookup returns CDR1 MRHNA and CDR2 SNTAGT. This CDR3 has 13 residues. The V and J ends lost 8 bases and 5 bases, in that order; junction bases with no gene match: 2. CDR3 sequence (DNA): TGTGCCAGCGGACTAGCGGATACCGGGGAGCTGTTTTTT. Its translation: CASGLADTGELFF.

V is TRBV7-9 and J is TRBJ2-1; TRBD2 aligns across 8 bases. V lost 3 bases to trimming and J lost 2 bases; unmatched junction nucleotides: 6. The CDR3 sequence is 16 residues long. CDR1 and CDR2 (germline): SEHNR, FQNEAQ (reference sequence). This CDR3 reads CASSFPSGRTYNEQFF. The CDR3 region has the DNA TGTGCCAGCAGCTTCCCGAGCGGGAGAACCTACAATGAGCAGTTCTTC.

V is TRBV2 and J is TRBJ2-1; 13 nucleotides line up with TRBD2. The CDR3 loop spans 17 amino acids. V gave up 10 bases and J gave up 9 bases; unmatched junction bases: 18. Germline CDR1 SNHLY, CDR2 FYNNEI. The CDR3 sequence: CAIALAGGFSDSLEQFF. CDR3 coding DNA: TGTGCCATCGCACTAGCGGGAGGGTTCTCAGACTCGCTTGAGCAGTTCTTC.

The chain is built from TRBV10-3 and TRBJ2-1; 12 bases map to TRBD1. The germline V gene has CDR1 ENHRY and CDR2 SYGVKD. V was clipped by 6 bases and J by 4 bases; unmatched bases: 4. The CDR3 is 15 residues long. Here the CDR3 reads CAIRMGQGAYNEQFF. Here the CDR3 DNA reads TGTGCCATCAGGATGGGACAGGGGGCTTACAATGAGCAGTTCTTC.

This clone was observed a single time. The chain employs TRBV18 and TRBJ2-3, with TRBD2 matching 9 bases. The CDR3 loop spans 16 amino acids. Germline trimming cut 0 bases from V and 4 bases from J; bases unmatched to any gene: 5. From germline, CDR1 is KGHSH and CDR2 LQKENI. CDR3 in amino acids: CASSPPSGRGADTQYF. The DNA for the CDR3 is TGTGCCAGCTCACCACCTAGCGGGAGAGGGGCAGATACGCAGTATTTT.

The V and J genes are TRBV5-5 and TRBJ2-7; a weak D match, TRBD1 (6 bases). Trimming took 0 bases from V and 2 from J, leaving 9 bases between them. There are 14 residues in the CDR3. Germline V gene data show CDR1 as SGHKS and CDR2 as YYEKEE (reference sequence). In DNA form, the CDR3 reads TGTGCCAGCAGCTTGGGTGCAGGGGCCTACGAGCAGTACTTC. The encoded protein is CASSLGAGAYEQYF.

This clone was counted a few times. The chain carries TRBV29-1 and TRBJ2-1; 14 bases are a match to TRBD2. V lost 6 bases and J lost 10; bases outside the gene matches: 5. This CDR3 spans 13 amino acids. Germline CDR1 SQVTM, CDR2 ANQGSEA. The DNA for the CDR3 is TGCAGCGTAGGGACTAGCGGGGGCAAGGAGCAGTTCTTC. This sequence encodes CSVGTSGGKEQFF.

V gene TRBV7-3 combines with J gene TRBJ2-2, with TRBD1 matching 12 bases. This CDR3 comprises 17 residues. The ends lost 8 bases at V and 4 bases at J; junction bases unmatched: 11. The germline CDR1 and CDR2 sequences are SGHTA and FQGTGA. The CDR3 nucleotides are TGTGCCAGCTCCAAGGGGGACAGGGGGCTGGGCACCGGGGAGCTGTTTTTT. It translates to CASSKGDRGLGTGELFF.

The genes are TRBV6-1 and TRBJ1-2; 7 bases line up with TRBD1. In germline, CDR1 is MNHNS, CDR2 SASEGT. The V and J ends lost 2 bases and 4 bases, in that order; junction bases with no gene match: 4. CDR3 length: 14 residues. The CDR3 region has the DNA TGTGCCAGCAGTGAATCAGGGACAGCCTATGGCTACACCTTC. Protein: CASSESGTAYGYTF.

The chain recombines TRBV2 with TRBJ2-1; D is undetermined. The germline V gene encodes CDR1 SNHLY and CDR2 FYNNEI. V lost 4 bases to trimming and J lost 1 base, with 5 bases between them. The CDR3 runs to 13 residues. The CDR3 is CASSGQSYNEQFF. The DNA for the CDR3 is TGTGCCAGCAGTGGACAATCCTACAATGAGCAGTTCTTC.

V usage is TRBV5-1 and J usage is TRBJ2-3; TRBD2 agrees at 7 bases. CDR1 is SGHRS and CDR2 is YFSETQ in the germline V gene. The CDR3 is 14 amino acids. With V trimmed by 4 bases and J by 3 bases, 5 bases remained unmatched. CDR3 sequence: CASSTREGTDTQYF. In DNA, the CDR3 is TGCGCCAGCAGCACCAGGGAGGGGACAGATACGCAGTATTTT.

The chain combines TRBV7-3 with TRBJ2-1; 13 nucleotides match TRBD2. CDR3 length: 16 residues. Trimming removed 5 bases from V and 3 bases from J; junction bases left unmatched: 4. In germline, CDR1 is SGHTA, CDR2 FQGTGA. The CDR3 sequence is CASSPRTSGSYNEQFF. CDR3 sequence (DNA): TGTGCCAGCAGCCCCCGGACTAGCGGGAGCTACAATGAGCAGTTCTTC.

The J gene is TRBJ1-2, the V gene TRBV28, with no clear D. The CDR3 runs to 13 residues. V lost 6 bases to trimming and J lost 2 bases, with 10 bases between them. CDR1 is MDHEN, CDR2 SYDVKM, per germline. The CDR3 region has the DNA TGTGCCAGCAGATCCACACCAAACTATGGCTACACCTTC. This sequence encodes CASRSTPNYGYTF.

The chain joins TRBV6-5 to TRBJ1-1, with D tentatively TRBD1 (6 bases). Germline V gene lookup returns CDR1 MNHEY and CDR2 SVGAGI. This CDR3 comprises 15 residues. Trimming removed 10 bases at V and 4 bases at J, with 22 bases between. The chain's CDR3 is CATEPYTGSGTEAFF. The CDR3 DNA reads as TGTGCCACCGAACCATACACAGGGTCGGGCACTGAAGCTTTCTTT.

The count of this clone is one. This chain uses TRBV29-1 with TRBJ2-7; D is ambiguous. Germline CDR1 and CDR2: SQVTM and ANQGSEA. Trimming left V 1 base short and J 2 bases short, with 12 bases between. The CDR3 loop spans 14 amino acids. CDR3 coding DNA: TGCAGCGTTGAAGTTTTGGGCAGACCCTACGAGCAGTACTTC. Translated, it gives CSVEVLGRPYEQYF.

The chain joins TRBV14 to TRBJ2-5, with D perhaps matching TRBD1 (5 bases). This CDR3 contains 14 residues. V dropped 4 bases and J dropped 3 bases, with 12 bases sitting between them. CDR1 and CDR2 from the germline V gene are SGHDN and FVKESK. The CDR3 spells CASSRRTGEETQYF. The CDR3 DNA reads as TGTGCCAGCAGCCGCAGAACAGGAGAAGAGACCCAGTACTTC.

The rearrangement joins TRBV11-2 to TRBJ2-3, with D tentatively TRBD1 (5 bases). This CDR3 comprises 14 residues. Germline V CDR1 and CDR2: SGHAT, FQNNGV. The V end lost 1 base, the J end lost 4 bases, and 9 bases lay between the germline ends. CDR3 DNA sequence: TGTGCCAGCAGCTTAGTGCAGGGCCCAGATACGCAGTATTTT. Translated, it gives CASSLVQGPDTQYF.

The chain has TRBV5-1 and TRBJ1-5, with 7 positions matching TRBD1. CDR3 size: 14 residues. J lost 7 bases, V lost 5 bases, and 9 bases had no gene match. Germline loops: CDR1 SGHRS, CDR2 YFSETQ. CDR3 sequence: CASSPDRVGQPQHF. The CDR3 DNA reads as TGCGCCAGCAGTCCCGACAGGGTAGGACAGCCCCAGCATTTT.

The chain recombines TRBV11-1 with TRBJ2-1; D not resolved. This CDR3 is 14 amino acids long. CDR1 is SGHAT, CDR2 FQDESV, per germline (reference sequence). V was shortened by 4 bases and J by 2 bases, with 9 bases between the two germline ends. CDR3 residues: CASSSVRTYNEQFF. The DNA of the CDR3 is TGTGCCAGCAGCTCGGTTCGCACCTACAATGAGCAGTTCTTC.

This chain uses TRBV9 with TRBJ1-6, with 10 bases fitting TRBD1. Unmatched junction bases numbered 2, after V lost 3 bases and J lost 5 bases. The CDR3 spans 15 residues. Germline V gene data show CDR1 as SGDLS and CDR2 as YYNGEE. The CDR3 DNA is TGTGCCAGCAGCGGGACAGGGGGGAATAATTCACCCCTCCACTTT. Protein: CASSGTGGNNSPLHF.